These 2 T cell receptor beta chains originate from one sample sequenced in a study of OX40 agonist ivuxolimab in advanced cancers. The library was built by means of the immunoSEQ multiplex PCR assay. What TCRdb holds here is the immuneACCESS table cut down to in-frame rearrangements. Part of the clones is not present; checked against another copy, under half of the missing clones reflect an unresolved V gene, and the others are unexplained. This sample holds tens of thousands of clones; under 90% were observed only once. 6% to 8.5% of the sample lies in the top ten. Sequenced material: CD4+ or CD8+ T cells sorted from blood, taken in a trial of the OX40 agonist ivuxolimab. These receptor sequences come from an adult with an advanced solid tumor such as melanoma, head and neck, liver or kidney cancer.

This clone was found once. The genes are TRBV27 and TRBJ2-5, with 9 bases that match TRBD1. The assigned J gene may be wrong: the sequence end matches TRBJ2-7 better. The CDR3 covers 15 residues. Per the germline V gene, CDR1 is MNHEY and CDR2 is SMNVEV (reference sequence). CDR3 sequence (DNA): TGTGCCAGCAGCTCCCCGGGACAGGGTCCCTACGAGCAGTACTTC. Its translation is CASSSPGQGPYEQYF.

The chain joins TRBV6-1 to TRBJ2-7; D not certain. The V gene lost 6 bases and the J gene lost 3 bases, with 6 bases spanning the gap. CDR3 length: 11 amino acids. Germline V gene data show CDR1 as MNHNS and CDR2 as SASEGT. In DNA form, the CDR3 reads TGTGCCAGCAGGGAGAACTACGAGCAGTACTTC. Residues: CASRENYEQYF.